This T cell receptor beta chain came from a study of blood T cells in healthy people across ages. This clonotype was observed a handful of times. A sample-barcoded 5' primer and a J-beta primer mix were used in a second PCR of about 6 to 11 cycles. TCRdb reprocessed the 5' RACE reads via MiXCR and lists one record per CDR3 protein. The sample gives about 1 million distinct CDR3 sequences, around 45% of which show up once; 15% to 20% is in the top ten. The CDR3 covers 14 residues. The germline gives CDR1 ENHRY, CDR2 SYGVKD. After removal of 3 bases from V and 2 bases from J, the junction contained 4 bases not matched to a gene. Extraction of total RNA produced a minimum of 5 micrograms from each sample.

The specimen was blood. The chain links TRBV10-3 to TRBJ2-7; TRBD2 aligns across 7 bases. This TCR was sampled from a woman aged 55-69 years in good health. This CDR3 is CAISDGGGPYEQYF. As DNA, the CDR3 is TGTGCCATCAGTGATGGGGGGGGTCCCTACGAGCAGTACTTC.